Each of the 26 T cell receptor beta chains below was sequenced from the same sample in a study of OX40 agonist ivuxolimab in advanced cancers. The method was the immunoSEQ multiplex PCR assay. The clones in this table, taken by TCRdb from immuneACCESS, are in-frame only. Not every clone is retained; where verified, under half of the shortfall comes from an unresolved V gene, and the cause of the rest is unknown. The sample table holds 45,000 to 60,000 clones, of which about 85% were seen once. Roughly 25% of the sample is in the top ten clones. This specimen consisted of CD4+ or CD8+ T cells sorted from blood, obtained in a trial of the OX40 agonist ivuxolimab. Every receptor here comes from an adult with an advanced solid tumor such as melanoma, head and neck, liver or kidney cancer.

The chain uses TRBV28 and TRBJ2-1, with a weak D call TRBD1 (5 bases). The ends were cut back, 1 base at V and 3 bases at J, with 10 bases in the middle. The CDR3 is 15 residues long. Looked up from germline, CDR1 is MDHEN and CDR2 is SYDVKM. CDR3 amino acids: CASSLSSRVYNEQFF. The DNA for the CDR3 is TGTGCCAGCAGTTTATCCTCCAGGGTCTACAATGAGCAGTTCTTC.

DNA for the CDR3: TGTGCCAGCAGTTTGGTGGATCGTCAGCCCCAGCATTTT. Protein sequence: CASSLVDRQPQHF. The genes are TRBV27 and TRBJ1-5; D is unresolved. CDR3 size: 13 residues. V was shortened by 3 bases and J by 6 bases, with 9 bases between the two germline ends. CDR1 and CDR2 from the germline V gene are MNHEY and SMNVEV (reference sequence).

The chain has TRBV19 and TRBJ2-5; 10 bases align to TRBD1. V shed 5 bases and J 1 base; nucleotides not matched to a gene: 4. CDR3 length: 15 residues. CDR1 is LNHDA, CDR2 SQIVND, per germline (reference sequence). The CDR3: CASSSRDRGQETQYF. The CDR3 coding sequence is TGTGCCAGTAGTTCCCGGGACAGGGGCCAAGAGACCCAGTACTTC.

The chain is built from TRBV27 and TRBJ1-2, with 7 bases matching TRBD1. The length of the CDR3 is 14 residues. Germline V gives CDR1 MNHEY, CDR2 SMNVEV (reference sequence). Trimming removed 5 bases from V and 4 bases from J; junction bases left unmatched: 7. CDR3 nucleotides: TGTGCCAGCAGTACGGGACAGACGGCCTATGGCTACACCTTC. This sequence encodes CASSTGQTAYGYTF.

This rearrangement joins TRBV5-1 to TRBJ1-2, with 7 bases aligning to TRBD1. The CDR3 runs 15 residues. CDR1 and CDR2 from the germline V gene are SGHRS and YFSETQ. Trimming removed 3 bases from V and 6 bases from J; junction bases left unmatched: 11. The CDR3 sequence: CASSSFRGHLDGYTF. CDR3 coding DNA: TGCGCCAGCAGCTCCTTTAGGGGGCATCTGGATGGCTACACCTTC.

The rearrangement uses TRBV4-2 and TRBJ2-1; no definite D call. Trimming shortened V by 2 bases and J by 7 bases, and 3 bases separated the two germline ends. This CDR3 comprises 11 residues. Germline V CDR1 and CDR2: LGHNA, YNFKEQ. CDR3 amino acids: CASSQINEQFF. CDR3 bases: TGTGCCAGCAGCCAAATTAATGAGCAGTTCTTC.

This clone was observed a single time. The chain has TRBV7-9 and TRBJ2-7; D may be TRBD2 (6 bases). V lost 5 bases to trimming and J lost 2 bases, with 16 bases between them. Looked up from germline, CDR1 is SEHNR and CDR2 is FQNEAQ (reference sequence). CDR3 length: 15 residues. The CDR3 loop reads CASSPQGTPTYEQYF. The CDR3 DNA sequence: TGTGCCAGCAGCCCCCAAGGGACTCCAACCTACGAGCAGTACTTC.

This chain uses TRBV7-8 with TRBJ1-6; D is possibly TRBD1 (6 bases). CDR3 length: 18 amino acids. V was clipped by 5 bases and J by 0 bases, with 17 bases between them. CDR1 is SGHVS and CDR2 is FQNEAQ in the germline V gene. The CDR3 spells CASSLRDTATSYNSPLHF. DNA for the CDR3: TGTGCCAGCAGCCTACGGGACACGGCGACCTCCTATAATTCACCCCTCCACTTT. Together with reference TRBV7-8 and TRBJ1-6, the CDR3 gives the full variable domain: GAGVSQSPRYKVAKRGQDVALRCDPISGHVSLFWYQQALGQGPEFLTYFQNEAQLDKSGLPSDRFFAERPEGSVSTLKIQRTQQEDSAVYLCASSLRDTATSYNSPLHFGNGTRLTVT.

CDR3 protein: CASSEQGHYGYTF. In DNA form, the CDR3 reads TGTGCCAGCAGTGAACAGGGCCACTATGGCTACACCTTC. This chain joins TRBV6-4 and TRBJ1-2, with TRBD1 as a possible D gene (6 bases). Deletions cut 3 bases from V and 3 bases from J, with 8 bases between. The CDR3 length is 13 residues. CDR1 and CDR2 from the germline V gene are MRHNA and SNTAGT.

This chain uses TRBV7-9 with TRBJ2-7; D gene uncertain. Per germline, CDR1 SEHNR and CDR2 FQNEAQ (reference sequence). With 1 base removed from V and 1 base from J, the gap between germline ends came to 5 bases. The CDR3 consists of 13 residues. CDR3 DNA: TGTGCCAGCAGCTTAGAGGTTTCCTACGAGCAGTACTTC. Translation gives CASSLEVSYEQYF.

This sequence joins TRBV19 and TRBJ2-1, with 8 bases identical to TRBD2. The J segment lost 4 bases and the V segment lost 4 bases, leaving 12 bases of the junction unmatched. CDR1 and CDR2 from the germline V gene are LNHDA and SQIVND (reference sequence). This CDR3 region has 17 residues. The CDR3 protein is CASSTTGGDHLYNEQFF. The CDR3 DNA follows: TGTGCCAGTAGTACCACGGGGGGGGACCACCTATACAATGAGCAGTTCTTC.

The chain joins TRBV7-8 to TRBJ2-3; a weak D match, TRBD1 (5 bases). V lost 6 bases, J lost 2 bases, and 6 bases lay in between. The germline CDR1 and CDR2 sequences are SGHVS and FQNEAQ. The CDR3 contains 12 residues. CDR3 amino acids: CASRGPTDTQYF. CDR3 DNA sequence: TGTGCCAGCAGGGGGCCCACAGATACGCAGTATTTT.

The chain recombines TRBV7-6 with TRBJ2-3, with 8 bases matching TRBD1. The CDR3 is 14 amino acids. In germline, CDR1 is SGHVS, CDR2 FNYEAQ. V shed 4 bases and J 4 bases; nucleotides not matched to a gene: 4. The CDR3 loop is CASSSGQGPDTQYF. The CDR3, as DNA: TGTGCCAGCAGCTCTGGACAGGGACCAGATACGCAGTATTTT. The full variable domain, in which reference TRBV7-6 and TRBJ2-3 provide the parts outside the CDR3, is GAGVSQSPRYKVTKRGQDVALRCDPISGHVSLYWYRQALGQGPEFLTYFNYEAQQDKSGLPNDRFSAERPEGSISTLTIQRTEQRDSAMYRCASSSGQGPDTQYFGPGTRLTVL.

V gene TRBV9 combines with J gene TRBJ1-1; D is ambiguous. V was trimmed by 6 bases and J by 4 bases, leaving 13 bases between them. Germline loops: CDR1 SGDLS, CDR2 YYNGEE. CDR3 size: 13 residues. The CDR3 DNA sequence: TGTGCCAGCAATGGCCGGGGTGGCACTGAAGCTTTCTTT. Translated, it gives CASNGRGGTEAFF.

This chain connects TRBV27 to TRBJ1-5; D gene uncertain. This CDR3 is 14 amino acids long. Germline lookup yields CDR1 MNHEY and CDR2 SMNVEV (reference sequence). V was pared by 5 bases and J by 0 bases, with 8 bases between. CDR3 DNA sequence: TGTGCCAGCAGTCCGGGGTATAGCAATCAGCCCCAGCATTTT. This sequence encodes CASSPGYSNQPQHF.

The chain links TRBV4-3 to TRBJ1-1; D possibly corresponds to TRBD1 (6 bases). The CDR3 has 15 residues. Germline CDR1 is LGHNA and CDR2 is YSLEER. V lost 4 bases to trimming and J lost 2 bases, with 14 bases between them. This chain's CDR3 is CASSLAGTLNTEAFF. The CDR3 coding sequence is TGCGCCAGCAGCCTCGCCGGGACACTTAACACTGAAGCTTTCTTT.

The chain is built from TRBV9 and TRBJ2-2; TRBD1 matches at 11 bases. This CDR3 has 16 residues. CDR1 is SGDLS, CDR2 YYNGEE, per germline. V shed 0 bases and J 8 bases; nucleotides not matched to a gene: 6. CDR3 nucleotide sequence: TGTGCCAGCAGCGTAGCCAGGACAGGGGGCCTGGGGGAGCTGTTTTTT. Amino acid sequence: CASSVARTGGLGELFF.

The chain employs TRBV18 and TRBJ1-4, with a possible D match to TRBD1 (5 bases). The germline V and J ends were trimmed by 2 bases and 3 bases, with 13 bases remaining between them. The germline V gene encodes CDR1 KGHSH and CDR2 LQKENI. The CDR3 is 16 residues long. In DNA form, the CDR3 reads TGTGCCAGCTCACCAGGGGAACTGGGGCCTAATGAAAAACTGTTTTTT. This sequence encodes CASSPGELGPNEKLFF.

The chain has TRBV27 and TRBJ2-1; D may match TRBD1 or TRBD2 (5 bases each). Germline lookup yields CDR1 MNHEY and CDR2 SMNVEV (reference sequence). The CDR3 loop spans 14 amino acids. With 5 bases removed from V and 0 bases from J, the gap between germline ends came to 8 bases. The CDR3 DNA sequence: TGTGCCAGCAGTGCTGGGGGCTCCTACAATGAGCAGTTCTTC. This encodes CASSAGGSYNEQFF.

V gene TRBV28 combines with J gene TRBJ2-5; no firm D call. The germline CDR1 and CDR2 sequences are MDHEN and SYDVKM. Deletions cut 9 bases from V and 2 bases from J, with 16 bases between. This CDR3 region has 14 residues. CDR3 nucleotides: TGTGCCAGTACCCATTGGGCAGTACAAGAGACCCAGTACTTC. Protein sequence: CASTHWAVQETQYF.

By frequency in the sample, this clone is medium-sized. CDR3 region: CASSDGTSTGELFF. The DNA of the CDR3 is TGTGCCAGCAGTGACGGGACTAGCACCGGGGAGCTGTTTTTT. V usage is TRBV6-4 and J usage is TRBJ2-2, with 8 bases matching TRBD2. CDR1 and CDR2 (germline): MRHNA, SNTAGT. The V gene end was trimmed by 2 bases and the J gene end by 4 bases; junction bases not matched to a gene: 0. The CDR3 spans 14 residues.

V usage is TRBV4-1 and J usage is TRBJ2-3, with 7 bases matching TRBD1. V was pared by 8 bases and J by 2 bases, with 16 bases of the junction left unmatched. The germline V gene has CDR1 MGHRA and CDR2 YSYEKL. CDR3 length equals 17 residues. As DNA, the CDR3 is TGCGCCAGCGCGCCGTATTTGACAGGGCCTGACACAGATACGCAGTATTTT. Protein: CASAPYLTGPDTDTQYF.

CDR3 in amino acids: CASSGDGYNEQFF. CDR3 sequence (DNA): TGTGCCAGCAGCGGGGACGGGTACAATGAGCAGTTCTTC. The V and J genes are TRBV9 and TRBJ2-1; either TRBD1 or TRBD2 may supply D (5 bases each). The V and J ends lost 3 bases and 4 bases respectively, with 8 bases between them. Germline values: CDR1 SGDLS, CDR2 YYNGEE. This CDR3 comprises 13 residues.

The V call is TRBV28, the J call TRBJ1-3, with a weak D call TRBD1 (5 bases). V dropped 10 bases and J dropped 4 bases, with 29 bases sitting between them. The CDR3 runs to 18 residues. Germline V gene lookup returns CDR1 MDHEN and CDR2 SYDVKM. CDR3 in DNA: TGTGCCACCTCCTATGGGGAGGGGTTGGGGACTGGAGGAAACACCATATATTTT. It encodes CATSYGEGLGTGGNTIYF.

The chain has TRBV23-1 and TRBJ1-1; 8 bases match TRBD1. TRBV23-1 is given ORF status, its function remaining uncertain. CDR3 length: 19 residues. The V segment lost 0 bases and the J segment 5 bases; nucleotides outside the gene matches: 17. The CDR3 loop is CASSQSGRGLIGDRTEAFF. For the CDR3, the DNA is TGCGCCAGCAGTCAATCGGGCAGGGGGCTAATTGGCGATCGGACTGAAGCTTTCTTT.

The chain joins TRBV13 to TRBJ2-1; 7 bases are shared with TRBD1. The V segment lost 0 bases and the J segment 8 bases; nucleotides outside the gene matches: 10. The CDR3 consists of 16 residues. CDR1 and CDR2 from the germline V gene are PRHDT and FYEKMQ (reference sequence). The CDR3 coding sequence is TGTGCCAGCAGCTTAGGAACAGGGGCCTCTTTCGATGAGCAGTTCTTC. Its protein product is CASSLGTGASFDEQFF.